This T cell receptor (beta chain) emerged from a study of CD8 T cells in Susac syndrome. Reverse transcription of about 0.45 to 1 ug RNA was performed with random hexamers. TCRdb recomputed calls from the immunoSEQ multiplex PCR reads with MiXCR, one row per CDR3 protein. The data show about 80,000 distinct CDR3 sequences, 85% to 95% seen once. This CDR3 region has 18 residues. Germline CDR1 reads LNHNV; CDR2 reads YYDKDF (reference sequence). Trimming at V came to 0 bases and at J to 3 bases, leaving 8 bases not matched to a gene. Input material: CD4+ T cells from PBMCs. The clonotype comes from a human donor with Susac syndrome. The chain joins TRBV15 to TRBJ2-4; TRBD2 matches 10 bases. CDR3 loop: CATSREVSSGSVKNIQYF. The CDR3 DNA follows: TGTGCCACCAGCAGAGAAGTGTCTAGCGGGAGTGTCAAAAACATTCAGTACTTC.